This T cell receptor beta chain was documented in a study of blood T cell repertoires in COVID-19. Study context: COVID-19 samples from acute and convalescent phases originated in the United States, Italy and Spain. In each case, the material was cDNA or gDNA derived from T cells, B-cell-depleted T cells, or PBMCs.

In this sample, this clone turned up once. The CDR3 is 14 amino acids. From germline, CDR1 is LNHDA and CDR2 SQIVND (reference sequence). Unmatched junction bases numbered 5, after V lost 5 bases and J lost 5 bases. In the original processing: How many nucleated cells were present was estimated from reference gene primer amplification. Sequencing used immunoSEQ multiplex PCR; TCRdb keeps in-frame clones, though not all of them. That table gives V, J and clone size, and the DNA gave D and trimming. This sample has around 100,000 clones, with around nine tenths found just once. The source is a human donor in a cohort sampled during active COVID-19. Material: peripheral blood. V gene TRBV19 combines with J gene TRBJ2-3; 9 bases are a match to TRBD1. CDR3 in DNA: TGTGCCAGTAGTCGACAGGGGGTAGGAGATACGCAGTATTTT. Translating it yields CASSRQGVGDTQYF.